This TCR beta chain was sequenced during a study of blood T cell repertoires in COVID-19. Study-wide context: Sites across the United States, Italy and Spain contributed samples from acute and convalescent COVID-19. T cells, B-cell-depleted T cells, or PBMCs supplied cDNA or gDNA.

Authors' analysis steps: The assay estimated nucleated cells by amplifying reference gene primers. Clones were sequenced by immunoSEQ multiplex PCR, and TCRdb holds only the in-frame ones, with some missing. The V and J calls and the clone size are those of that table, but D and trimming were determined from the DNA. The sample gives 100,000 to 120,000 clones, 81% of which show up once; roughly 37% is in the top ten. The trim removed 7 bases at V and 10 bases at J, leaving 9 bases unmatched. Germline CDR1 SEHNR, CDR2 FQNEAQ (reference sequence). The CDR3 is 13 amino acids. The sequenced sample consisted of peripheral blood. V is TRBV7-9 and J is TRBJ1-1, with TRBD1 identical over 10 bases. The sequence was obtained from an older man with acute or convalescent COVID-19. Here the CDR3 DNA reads TGTGCCAGCAATAGGCGACAGGGGGCTGCAGCTTTCTTT. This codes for CASNRRQGAAAFF.